This T cell receptor (beta chain) is from a study of CD8 T cells in ankylosing spondylitis. Broader study findings: Peripheral blood held disease-linked clones only at relatively low frequency, and these were CD8+. Seemingly distinctive of ankylosing spondylitis blood was a TCR beta motif formed by eight highly homologous variants.

This clonotype was counted a few times. Its cognate antigen is unknown. CDR3 size: 15 residues. CDR1 and CDR2 (germline): SGHTA, FQGNSA. The junction had 6 bases not matched to a gene; V was cut back by 3 bases and J by 7 bases. TCRdb recomputed calls from the 5' RACE reads with MiXCR, one row per CDR3 protein. The sample lists hundreds of thousands of distinct CDR3 sequences, roughly a quarter occurring once. The TCR was taken from a male donor with ankylosing spondylitis. Source material: blood, either unsorted or a sorted T cell fraction (not recorded which). J is TRBJ2-7 and V is TRBV7-2; TRBD2 matches 13 bases. The CDR3 sequence: CASSFGLAGVREQYF. The CDR3 DNA reads as TGTGCCAGCAGCTTTGGACTAGCGGGAGTTAGGGAGCAGTACTTC.